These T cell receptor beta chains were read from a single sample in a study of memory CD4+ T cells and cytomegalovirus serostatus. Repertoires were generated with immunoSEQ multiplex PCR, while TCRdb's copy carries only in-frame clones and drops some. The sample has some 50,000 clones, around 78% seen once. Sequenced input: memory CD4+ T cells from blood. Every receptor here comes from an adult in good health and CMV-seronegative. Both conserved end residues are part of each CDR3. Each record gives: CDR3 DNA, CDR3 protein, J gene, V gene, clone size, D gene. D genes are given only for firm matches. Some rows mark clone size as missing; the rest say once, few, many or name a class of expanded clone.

TGTGCCAGCAGTCAATTACAGGGGAGCAATCAGCCCCAGCATTTT CASSQLQGSNQPQHF TRBJ1-5 TRBV2 - TRBD1
TGTGCCAGCAGCTTAGGGGGACTGTCCTTCTCTGGAAACACCATATATTTT CASSLGGLSFSGNTIYF TRBJ1-3 TRBV11-2 - -
TGTGCCAGCACCTTAACAGGGGATCGGGAGCAGTACTTC CASTLTGDREQYF TRBJ2-7 TRBV7-2 - TRBD1
TGTGCCACGGACTCTGGGGCCAACGTCCTGACTTTC CATDSGANVLTF TRBJ2-6 TRBV10-3 - -
TGTGCCAGCAGCTTACGGGGGAACACTGAAGCTTTCTTT CASSLRGNTEAFF TRBJ1-1 TRBV7-6 - -
TGTGCCAGCAGTTTAGTGGGGGGCGCCGGGAGTCAGCCCCAGCATTTT CASSLVGGAGSQPQHF TRBJ1-5 TRBV27 few -
TGTACGGCGAGGTCTAGCGGGGCCACAGATACGCAGTATTTT CTARSSGATDTQYF TRBJ2-3 TRBV10-3 once TRBD2
TGTGCCAGCCGGGCAACCAGTTCGGGCACAGATACGCAGTATTTT CASRATSSGTDTQYF TRBJ2-3 TRBV6-5 - -
TGTGCCAGCAATGAATTGGGCCTCACCGTACCTACCTACGAGCAGTACTTC CASNELGLTVPTYEQYF TRBJ2-7 TRBV2 - -
TGTGCCAGCAGCTTAGGCCAGGGGCGGGGGGAAAAACTGTTTTTT CASSLGQGRGEKLFF TRBJ1-4 TRBV7-2 - -
TGCGCCAGCAGCCAAGACAGGGACTATGGCTACACCTTC CASSQDRDYGYTF TRBJ1-2 TRBV4-3 - -
TGTGCCAGCAGCCCCGGGACAGGGGAAGAAAAACTGTTTTTT CASSPGTGEEKLFF TRBJ1-4 TRBV7-9 - TRBD1
TGTGCCAGCAGGGAATACAGGACAGTAAATACGCAGTATTTT CASREYRTVNTQYF TRBJ2-3 TRBV2 - -
TGTGCCAGCAGCCCTCAGGGTCGGAACACTGAAGCTTTCTTT CASSPQGRNTEAFF TRBJ1-1 TRBV7-2 medium-sized -
TGTGCCAGCAGTGATTCCTCCGGGGGTATGAACACTGAAGCTTTCTTT CASSDSSGGMNTEAFF TRBJ1-1 TRBV25-1 - -
TGTGCCAGCAGCACTTTCGGTAGTAGCAATCAGCCCCAGCATTTT CASSTFGSSNQPQHF TRBJ1-5 TRBV5-6 - -
TGCGCCAGCAGCCAAGGAGGGGCGGGGTCACCCCTCCACTTT CASSQGGAGSPLHF TRBJ1-6 TRBV4-3 - -
TGCGCCAGCAGCCAAGAGTTGGGTACAGGTTACAGTTATGGCTACACCTTC CASSQELGTGYSYGYTF TRBJ1-2 TRBV4-3 - -
TGTGCCAGCAGCTTAGCCGCTGGGACTGAAGCTTTCTTT CASSLAAGTEAFF TRBJ1-1 TRBV11-2 - -
TGTGCCAGCAGCTTAGACAGATTGACTTCCTACAATGAGCAGTTCTTC CASSLDRLTSYNEQFF TRBJ2-1 TRBV7-2 once -
TGTGCCAGCAGCATTAACAGGGGGAAGGACTATGGCTACACCTTC CASSINRGKDYGYTF TRBJ1-2 TRBV7-2 - TRBD1
TGCGCCAGCAGCTTGGAGCCGCCTCGAAGCTCCTACGAGCAGTACTTC CASSLEPPRSSYEQYF TRBJ2-7 TRBV5-1 - -
TGTGCCAGCAGTTACGCCCGACAGCTGAACACTGAAGCTTTCTTT CASSYARQLNTEAFF TRBJ1-1 TRBV6-5 - -
TGTGCCTGGAGTGCCCTTTCGAACACTGAAGCTTTCTTT CAWSALSNTEAFF TRBJ1-1 TRBV30 - -
TGTGCCAGTAGCAGACAGGCAAGCAATCAGCCCCAGCATTTT CASSRQASNQPQHF TRBJ1-5 TRBV19 once -
TGTGCCAGCAGCCGTACCCCTTCGGGGGCTAGCAATCAGCCCCAGCATTTT CASSRTPSGASNQPQHF TRBJ1-5 TRBV7-8 - -
TGTGCCAGCAGCTCTTCCGGGACTAGACACCAAGAGACCCAGTACTTC CASSSSGTRHQETQYF TRBJ2-5 TRBV7-9 - TRBD2